Each of the 23 T cell receptor beta chains below was sequenced from the same sample in a study of T cell changes during pregnancy in multiple sclerosis. This table comes from immunoSEQ multiplex PCR, and its TCRdb copy is limited to in-frame clones, with some not included. The data contain about 17,000 clones, about 87% of them singletons. Specimen: CD8+ T cells from peripheral blood mononuclear cells, collected in the third trimester of pregnancy. The receptors stem from a female donor in good health, enrolled as a control in a pregnancy study.

The chain joins TRBV19 to TRBJ2-1; 14 positions agree with TRBD2. The CDR3 extends over 15 amino acids. Per the germline V gene, CDR1 is LNHDA and CDR2 is SQIVND (reference sequence). After removal of 7 bases from V and 7 bases from J, the junction contained 6 bases not matched to a gene. This CDR3 reads CASTQTSGGGNEQFF. DNA for the CDR3: TGTGCCAGTACCCAGACTAGCGGGGGGGGTAATGAGCAGTTCTTC.

V gene TRBV7-9 combines with J gene TRBJ2-7; 8 nucleotides align to TRBD1. Germline assignment: CDR1 SEHNR and CDR2 FQNEAQ (reference sequence). The CDR3 spans 12 residues. The J segment lost 12 bases and the V segment lost 1 base, leaving 5 bases of the junction unmatched. CDR3 in DNA: TGTGCCAGCAGCTTAGGACAGGGGAAGTTGTACTTC. Translated: CASSLGQGKLYF.

V and J are TRBV5-1 and TRBJ2-7, with 12 bases aligning to TRBD2. Germline values: CDR1 SGHRS, CDR2 YFSETQ. V shed 6 bases and J 5 bases; nucleotides not matched to a gene: 3. The CDR3 is 13 amino acids. The CDR3 bases are TGCGCCAGCACTACTAGCGGGAGGAACGAGCAGTACTTC. Protein sequence: CASTTSGRNEQYF.

This chain links TRBV11-2 with TRBJ2-2, with D unclear. The CDR3 is 14 residues long. Germline V CDR1 and CDR2: SGHAT, FQNNGV. Between the trimmed V and J ends, which lost 1 base and 6 bases, there was a span of 9 bases. DNA for the CDR3: TGTGCCAGCAGCTTAGGGTCCGGGTCCGGGGAGCTGTTTTTT. It encodes CASSLGSGSGELFF.

This chain joins TRBV19 and TRBJ2-7; 8 bases are shared with TRBD2. CDR1 is LNHDA, CDR2 SQIVND, per germline (reference sequence). The CDR3 has 15 amino acids. V shed 3 bases, J shed 5 bases, and the junction held 9 bases outside the gene matches. The CDR3 protein is CASSIGPGGIHEQYF. CDR3 nucleotides: TGTGCCAGTAGTATCGGGCCGGGGGGGATCCACGAGCAGTACTTC.

CDR3 region: CATSRARLADYNEQFF. The CDR3 coding sequence is TGTGCCACCAGCAGAGCCCGACTAGCGGATTACAATGAGCAGTTCTTC. This rearrangement joins TRBV15 to TRBJ2-1, with TRBD2 identical over 9 bases. Unmatched junction bases numbered 5, after V lost 1 base and J lost 4 bases. The CDR3 extends over 16 amino acids. Germline V gives CDR1 LNHNV, CDR2 YYDKDF (reference sequence).

The chain has TRBV18 and TRBJ1-2; TRBD1 matches 7 bases. Per germline, CDR1 KGHSH and CDR2 LQKENI. Losses at the gene ends were 2 bases for V and 6 bases for J; bases not matched to a gene: 9. The CDR3 consists of 15 residues. The CDR3 spells CASSPDRVGSHGYTF. The CDR3 DNA sequence: TGTGCCAGCTCACCAGACAGGGTGGGATCCCATGGCTACACCTTC.

J is TRBJ2-1 and V is TRBV4-1, with a weak D call TRBD1 (6 bases). The germline V and J ends were trimmed by 1 base and 5 bases, with 12 bases remaining between them. Germline loops: CDR1 MGHRA, CDR2 YSYEKL. This CDR3 region has 15 residues. The CDR3 nucleotides read TGCGCCAGCAGCCAAGGACCCTGGACAGACAATGAGCAGTTCTTC. It is translated as CASSQGPWTDNEQFF.

The V and J genes are TRBV5-1 and TRBJ1-1; D call uncertain. V was shortened by 4 bases and J by 0 bases, with 7 bases between the two germline ends. The length of the CDR3 is 13 residues. Germline values: CDR1 SGHRS, CDR2 YFSETQ. The CDR3 DNA sequence: TGCGCCAGCAGCAACACTATGAACACTGAAGCTTTCTTT. It yields the protein CASSNTMNTEAFF.

This rearrangement joins TRBV15 to TRBJ2-2, with 7 bases that match TRBD2. Germline loops: CDR1 LNHNV, CDR2 YYDKDF (reference sequence). This CDR3 spans 17 amino acids. After removal of 5 bases from V and 4 bases from J, the junction contained 13 bases not matched to a gene. Here the CDR3 reads CATSPQTGGGPTGELFF. CDR3 nucleotide sequence: TGTGCCACCAGCCCCCAGACGGGGGGAGGACCCACCGGGGAGCTGTTTTTT. The full variable domain, rest sourced from reference TRBV15 and TRBJ2-2, is DAMVIQNPRYQVTQFGKPVTLSCSQTLNHNVMYWYQQKSSQAPKLLFHYYDKDFNNEADTPDNFQSRRPNTSFCFLDIRSPGLGDTAMYLCATSPQTGGGPTGELFFGEGSRLTVL.

The chain links TRBV4-1 to TRBJ2-5; 10 bases align to TRBD2. The germline V gene has CDR1 MGHRA and CDR2 YSYEKL. CDR3 length: 17 amino acids. V lost 3 bases and J lost 1; bases outside the gene matches: 8. For the CDR3, the DNA is TGCGCCAGCAGCCACGCCTATAGCGGGGGGCCCCAAGAGACCCAGTACTTC. This encodes CASSHAYSGGPQETQYF.

This rearrangement joins TRBV5-1 to TRBJ2-1; TRBD1 agrees at 7 bases. The length of the CDR3 is 12 residues. V dropped 5 bases and J dropped 10; count of bases not matched to a gene: 6. Germline V lookup: CDR1 SGHRS, CDR2 YFSETQ. The CDR3 DNA reads TGCGCCAGCAGTTTGACAGGGCGCGAGCAGTTCTTC. Its translation is CASSLTGREQFF.

With regard to this clone: Other DNA sequences in this specimen translate into the identical CDR3. This chain links TRBV5-1 with TRBJ1-4; maybe TRBD1 (5 bases). There are 15 residues in the CDR3. The ends were cut back, 0 bases at V and 1 base at J, with 7 bases in the middle. In germline, CDR1 is SGHRS, CDR2 YFSETQ. CDR3 sequence: CASSLGTGTNEKLFF. The CDR3 region has the DNA TGCGCCAGCAGCTTGGGTACAGGAACTAATGAAAAACTGTTTTTT. The full variable domain, rest sourced from reference TRBV5-1 and TRBJ1-4, is KAGVTQTPRYLIKTRGQQVTLSCSPISGHRSVSWYQQTPGQGLQFLFEYFSETQRNKGNFPGRFSGRQFSNSRSEMNVSTLELGDSALYLCASSLGTGTNEKLFFGSGTQLSVL.

This chain uses TRBV2 with TRBJ1-2; TRBD1 matches 9 bases. V lost 9 bases, J lost 3 bases, and 5 bases stayed unmatched. Germline V gives CDR1 SNHLY, CDR2 FYNNEI. The CDR3 has 13 amino acids. DNA of the CDR3: TGTGCCAGGGGGGACAGGGTTGACTATGGCTACACCTTC. It translates to CARGDRVDYGYTF.

The V call is TRBV27, the J call TRBJ1-2; 8 bases are shared with TRBD1. Germline values: CDR1 MNHEY, CDR2 SMNVEV (reference sequence). J gave up 4 bases and V 6 bases, and 10 bases lay outside the gene matches. CDR3 length: 15 amino acids. For the CDR3, the DNA is TGTGCCAGCAGCCTTACAGGGGGTGGGTCCTATGGCTACACCTTC. Translating gives CASSLTGGGSYGYTF.

This chain links TRBV14 with TRBJ2-7, with 8 bases identical to TRBD1. The J segment lost 3 bases and the V segment lost 0 bases, leaving 7 bases of the junction unmatched. Per the germline V gene, CDR1 is SGHDN and CDR2 is FVKESK. CDR3 size: 16 residues. The CDR3: CASSQDLGTGYYEQYF. The CDR3 DNA reads TGTGCCAGCAGCCAAGATCTCGGGACAGGCTACTACGAGCAGTACTTC.

The chain recombines TRBV9 with TRBJ2-7, with D possibly being TRBD2 (5 bases). The CDR3 extends over 14 amino acids. In germline, CDR1 is SGDLS, CDR2 YYNGEE. The V end lost 3 bases, the J end lost 6 bases, and 16 bases lay between the germline ends. In nucleotides, the CDR3 is TGTGCCAGCAGCGCCATTCTAAGAAGCGGCGAGCAGTACTTC. It encodes CASSAILRSGEQYF.

The chain carries TRBV7-8 and TRBJ2-7, with 7 bases fitting TRBD1. The CDR3 extends over 16 amino acids. Trimming removed 5 bases from V and 3 bases from J; junction bases left unmatched: 13. The germline gives CDR1 SGHVS, CDR2 FQNEAQ. The CDR3 DNA follows: TGTGCCAGCAGCCCCCACACGACAGGGTCAAGCTACGAGCAGTACTTC. Translated: CASSPHTTGSSYEQYF.

V is TRBV5-1 and J is TRBJ2-3, with D tentatively TRBD1 (5 bases). With 1 base removed from V and 4 bases from J, the gap between germline ends came to 13 bases. The CDR3 consists of 15 residues. CDR1 SGHRS and CDR2 YFSETQ come from the germline V gene. CDR3 nucleotide sequence: TGCGCCAGCAGCTTGTCTAGGGGTGCCGCAGATACGCAGTATTTT. Translating it yields CASSLSRGAADTQYF.

The chain carries TRBV7-9 and TRBJ1-1, with D possibly being TRBD1 (5 bases). V was cut by 5 bases and J by 8 bases, with 15 bases left in between. CDR3 length: 13 residues. Germline-derived CDR1 and CDR2 are SEHNR and FQNEAQ (reference sequence). As DNA, the CDR3 is TGTGCCAGCAGCCCAGGGCAGTTGCTGGAAGCTTTCTTT. Its protein is CASSPGQLLEAFF.

V and J are TRBV4-2 and TRBJ2-7; 8 bases fit TRBD2. This CDR3 is built from 16 residues. Germline V gene lookup returns CDR1 LGHNA and CDR2 YNFKEQ. With V trimmed by 0 bases and J by 3 bases, 7 bases remained unmatched. CDR3 amino acids: CASSQDSLREGYEQYF. The CDR3 DNA follows: TGTGCCAGCAGCCAAGATTCGCTCCGGGAGGGCTACGAGCAGTACTTC.

In this sample, this clone turned up once. The chain combines TRBV4-1 with TRBJ2-1; 8 bases map to TRBD2. CDR3 length equals 16 residues. The trim removed 3 bases at V and 5 bases at J, leaving 9 bases unmatched. The germline V gene encodes CDR1 MGHRA and CDR2 YSYEKL. The CDR3 coding sequence is TGCGCCAGCAGCCACCCCCGAACTAGCGGTAACAATGAGCAGTTCTTC. Its translation: CASSHPRTSGNNEQFF.

The chain uses TRBV5-5 and TRBJ2-7, with 11 bases matching TRBD2. The germline CDR1 and CDR2 sequences are SGHKS and YYEKEE (reference sequence). With V trimmed by 5 bases and J by 3 bases, 1 base remained unmatched. There are 13 residues in the CDR3. DNA of the CDR3: TGTGCCAGCAGACTAGCGGGAGACTACGAGCAGTACTTC. Protein: CASRLAGDYEQYF. The full variable domain, rest sourced from reference TRBV5-5 and TRBJ2-7, is DAGVTQSPTHLIKTRGQQVTLRCSPISGHKSVSWYQQVLGQGPQFIFQYYEKEERGRGNFPDRFSARQFPNYSSELNVNALLLGDSALYLCASRLAGDYEQYFGPGTRLTVT.